The T cell receptor (beta chain) described here comes from a study of early T cells in non-severe SARS-CoV-2 infection. This clonotype was observed a few times. TCRdb re-analysed the 5' RACE reads in MiXCR, keeping a single row per CDR3 protein. The sample has about 43,000 distinct CDR3 sequences; roughly a tenth are singletons. CDR3 length: 16 residues. With V trimmed by 4 bases and J by 0 bases, 7 bases remained unmatched. The material sequenced was whole blood. This TCR was recovered from an adult who was a healthcare worker with PCR-confirmed SARS-CoV-2 infection or an uninfected control (not recorded which). The chain employs TRBV12-3 or TRBV12-4 and TRBJ2-3; the match to TRBD1 covers 7 bases. CDR3 sequence reads: CASSYPGQISTDTQYF. The CDR3 region has the DNA TGTGCCAGCAGTTACCCGGGACAGATAAGCACAGATACGCAGTATTTT.